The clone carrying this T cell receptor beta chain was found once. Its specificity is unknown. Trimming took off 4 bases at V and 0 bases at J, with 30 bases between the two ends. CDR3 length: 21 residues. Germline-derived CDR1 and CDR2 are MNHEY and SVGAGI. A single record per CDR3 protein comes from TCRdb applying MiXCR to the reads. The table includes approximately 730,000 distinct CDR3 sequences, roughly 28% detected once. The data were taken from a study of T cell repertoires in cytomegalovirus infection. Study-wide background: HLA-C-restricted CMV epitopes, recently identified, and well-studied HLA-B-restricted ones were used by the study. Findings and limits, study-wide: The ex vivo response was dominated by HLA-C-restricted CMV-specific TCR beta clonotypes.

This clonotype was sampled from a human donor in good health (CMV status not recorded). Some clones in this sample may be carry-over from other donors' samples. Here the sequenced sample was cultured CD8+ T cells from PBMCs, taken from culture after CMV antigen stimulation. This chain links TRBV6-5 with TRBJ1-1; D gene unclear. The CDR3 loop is CASSFRYPPSKRSGMNTEAFF. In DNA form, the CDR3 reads TGTGCCAGCAGTTTCCGATATCCCCCGTCGAAGCGATCGGGCATGAACACTGAAGCTTTCTTT.